The next 10 T cell receptor beta chains were all read from a single sample in a study of identical twins. From the 5' RACE reads, TCRdb called clonotypes with MiXCR, one entry per CDR3 protein. The data hold about 100,000 distinct CDR3 sequences, with just under 6% observed a single time. Source material: memory T cells sorted from blood. These receptors originate from a woman aged 45-65 years in good health.

The sample holds many counts of this clonotype. The rearrangement links TRBV5-1 to TRBJ2-3; a weak D match, TRBD2 (5 bases). The CDR3 contains 15 residues. Trimming stripped 6 bases from V and 2 bases from J, with 16 bases between. CDR1 is SGHRS and CDR2 is YFSETQ in the germline V gene. CDR3 protein: CASTKEGAYTDTQYF. The CDR3 DNA is TGCGCCAGCACCAAAGAGGGCGCCTACACAGATACGCAGTATTTT.

Written as DNA, the CDR3 is TGCAGTGCTAGAGTTCAACAGGGTTGGGAGACCCAGTACTTC. It translates to CSARVQQGWETQYF. V is TRBV20-1 and J is TRBJ2-5; D might be TRBD1 (6 bases). Trimming removed 1 base at V and 5 bases at J, with 14 bases between. CDR1 is DFQATT and CDR2 is SNEGSKA in the germline V gene (reference sequence). The CDR3 covers 14 residues.

In its sample, this clonotype was seen many times. The J gene is TRBJ2-3, the V gene TRBV10-2; D perhaps matches TRBD2 (5 bases). The ends were cut back, 0 bases at V and 0 bases at J, with 28 bases in the middle. Germline lookup yields CDR1 WSHSY and CDR2 SAAADI. The length of the CDR3 is 22 residues. The CDR3 DNA reads as TGCGCCAGCAGTGAGTCAAGAGGGCTTAGCGCGAGCAGTTGGCGAAGCACAGATACGCAGTATTTT. Protein sequence: CASSESRGLSASSWRSTDTQYF.

The chain carries TRBV7-9 and TRBJ2-1; TRBD2 might be the D (6 bases). V was shortened by 5 bases and J by 15 bases, with 26 bases between the two germline ends. The CDR3 has 15 amino acids. Per germline, CDR1 SEHNR and CDR2 FQNEAQ (reference sequence). CDR3 bases: TGTGCCAGCAGCCTCTTAAGAACTAGCCGATGGCGGCTGTTCTTC. This sequence encodes CASSLLRTSRWRLFF. The whole variable domain, remainder taken from reference TRBV7-9 and TRBJ2-1, is DTGVSQNPRHKITKRGQNVTFRCDPISEHNRLYWYRQTLGQGPEFLTYFQNEAQLEKSRLLSDRFSAERPKGSFSTLEIQRTEQGDSAMYLCASSLLRTSRWRLFFGPGTRLTVL.

The rearrangement links TRBV7-8 to TRBJ2-3; 7 nucleotides align to TRBD2. The CDR3 contains 15 residues. Unmatched junction bases numbered 5, after V lost 5 bases and J lost 0 bases. Germline loops: CDR1 SGHVS, CDR2 FQNEAQ. The CDR3 DNA sequence: TGTGCCAGCAGCACCCTAGCGGAAAGCACAGATACGCAGTATTTT. Its protein product is CASSTLAESTDTQYF.

The V gene is TRBV30, the J gene TRBJ1-1; no clear D gene. The germline V gene has CDR1 GTSNPN and CDR2 SVGIG (reference sequence). This CDR3 region has 10 residues. V lost 5 bases to trimming and J lost 6 bases, with 7 bases between them. CDR3 sequence (DNA): TGTGCCTGGGCAGAGGCTGAAGCTTTCTTT. It codes for CAWAEAEAFF.

This clonotype was seen many times. The V and J genes are TRBV7-3 and TRBJ2-4; the D gene is possibly TRBD1 (6 bases). Trimming cost V 4 bases and J 7 bases, with 11 bases left between them. Germline V lookup: CDR1 SGHTA, CDR2 FQGTGA. The CDR3 totals 13 residues. The DNA of the CDR3 is TGTGCCAGCAGCTCAGGGGTTGGGAACATTCAGTACTTC. It is translated as CASSSGVGNIQYF.

This clonotype was counted ten times or more. The V call is TRBV5-1, the J call TRBJ2-3; TRBD2 might be the D (6 bases). The CDR3 totals 14 residues. The V gene's germline CDR1 is SGHRS and CDR2 YFSETQ. The V end was cut by 0 bases, the J end by 6 bases, with 11 bases between. The CDR3 bases are TGCGCCAGCAGCTTGGCGGGAGATGGGGATACGCAGTATTTT. Translated: CASSLAGDGDTQYF.

In this sample, this clonotype turned up many times. The rearrangement joins TRBV5-1 to TRBJ2-1, with TRBD2 matching over 11 bases. CDR1 is SGHRS, CDR2 YFSETQ, per germline. The CDR3 contains 15 residues. V lost 4 bases and J lost 5; bases outside the gene matches: 5. CDR3 in amino acids: CASSPQTSGNNEQFF. CDR3 nucleotides: TGCGCCAGCAGCCCACAGACTAGCGGGAACAATGAGCAGTTCTTC.

This clonotype was recorded at least ten times. The rearrangement joins TRBV5-6 to TRBJ2-2, with D possibly matching TRBD1 (5 bases). Trimming took off 1 base at V and 3 bases at J, with 10 bases between the two ends. In germline, CDR1 is SGHDT, CDR2 YYEEEE. The CDR3 extends over 15 amino acids. CDR3 protein: CASSLIGADTGELFF. The DNA for the CDR3 is TGTGCCAGCAGCTTGATTGGGGCAGACACCGGGGAGCTGTTTTTT.